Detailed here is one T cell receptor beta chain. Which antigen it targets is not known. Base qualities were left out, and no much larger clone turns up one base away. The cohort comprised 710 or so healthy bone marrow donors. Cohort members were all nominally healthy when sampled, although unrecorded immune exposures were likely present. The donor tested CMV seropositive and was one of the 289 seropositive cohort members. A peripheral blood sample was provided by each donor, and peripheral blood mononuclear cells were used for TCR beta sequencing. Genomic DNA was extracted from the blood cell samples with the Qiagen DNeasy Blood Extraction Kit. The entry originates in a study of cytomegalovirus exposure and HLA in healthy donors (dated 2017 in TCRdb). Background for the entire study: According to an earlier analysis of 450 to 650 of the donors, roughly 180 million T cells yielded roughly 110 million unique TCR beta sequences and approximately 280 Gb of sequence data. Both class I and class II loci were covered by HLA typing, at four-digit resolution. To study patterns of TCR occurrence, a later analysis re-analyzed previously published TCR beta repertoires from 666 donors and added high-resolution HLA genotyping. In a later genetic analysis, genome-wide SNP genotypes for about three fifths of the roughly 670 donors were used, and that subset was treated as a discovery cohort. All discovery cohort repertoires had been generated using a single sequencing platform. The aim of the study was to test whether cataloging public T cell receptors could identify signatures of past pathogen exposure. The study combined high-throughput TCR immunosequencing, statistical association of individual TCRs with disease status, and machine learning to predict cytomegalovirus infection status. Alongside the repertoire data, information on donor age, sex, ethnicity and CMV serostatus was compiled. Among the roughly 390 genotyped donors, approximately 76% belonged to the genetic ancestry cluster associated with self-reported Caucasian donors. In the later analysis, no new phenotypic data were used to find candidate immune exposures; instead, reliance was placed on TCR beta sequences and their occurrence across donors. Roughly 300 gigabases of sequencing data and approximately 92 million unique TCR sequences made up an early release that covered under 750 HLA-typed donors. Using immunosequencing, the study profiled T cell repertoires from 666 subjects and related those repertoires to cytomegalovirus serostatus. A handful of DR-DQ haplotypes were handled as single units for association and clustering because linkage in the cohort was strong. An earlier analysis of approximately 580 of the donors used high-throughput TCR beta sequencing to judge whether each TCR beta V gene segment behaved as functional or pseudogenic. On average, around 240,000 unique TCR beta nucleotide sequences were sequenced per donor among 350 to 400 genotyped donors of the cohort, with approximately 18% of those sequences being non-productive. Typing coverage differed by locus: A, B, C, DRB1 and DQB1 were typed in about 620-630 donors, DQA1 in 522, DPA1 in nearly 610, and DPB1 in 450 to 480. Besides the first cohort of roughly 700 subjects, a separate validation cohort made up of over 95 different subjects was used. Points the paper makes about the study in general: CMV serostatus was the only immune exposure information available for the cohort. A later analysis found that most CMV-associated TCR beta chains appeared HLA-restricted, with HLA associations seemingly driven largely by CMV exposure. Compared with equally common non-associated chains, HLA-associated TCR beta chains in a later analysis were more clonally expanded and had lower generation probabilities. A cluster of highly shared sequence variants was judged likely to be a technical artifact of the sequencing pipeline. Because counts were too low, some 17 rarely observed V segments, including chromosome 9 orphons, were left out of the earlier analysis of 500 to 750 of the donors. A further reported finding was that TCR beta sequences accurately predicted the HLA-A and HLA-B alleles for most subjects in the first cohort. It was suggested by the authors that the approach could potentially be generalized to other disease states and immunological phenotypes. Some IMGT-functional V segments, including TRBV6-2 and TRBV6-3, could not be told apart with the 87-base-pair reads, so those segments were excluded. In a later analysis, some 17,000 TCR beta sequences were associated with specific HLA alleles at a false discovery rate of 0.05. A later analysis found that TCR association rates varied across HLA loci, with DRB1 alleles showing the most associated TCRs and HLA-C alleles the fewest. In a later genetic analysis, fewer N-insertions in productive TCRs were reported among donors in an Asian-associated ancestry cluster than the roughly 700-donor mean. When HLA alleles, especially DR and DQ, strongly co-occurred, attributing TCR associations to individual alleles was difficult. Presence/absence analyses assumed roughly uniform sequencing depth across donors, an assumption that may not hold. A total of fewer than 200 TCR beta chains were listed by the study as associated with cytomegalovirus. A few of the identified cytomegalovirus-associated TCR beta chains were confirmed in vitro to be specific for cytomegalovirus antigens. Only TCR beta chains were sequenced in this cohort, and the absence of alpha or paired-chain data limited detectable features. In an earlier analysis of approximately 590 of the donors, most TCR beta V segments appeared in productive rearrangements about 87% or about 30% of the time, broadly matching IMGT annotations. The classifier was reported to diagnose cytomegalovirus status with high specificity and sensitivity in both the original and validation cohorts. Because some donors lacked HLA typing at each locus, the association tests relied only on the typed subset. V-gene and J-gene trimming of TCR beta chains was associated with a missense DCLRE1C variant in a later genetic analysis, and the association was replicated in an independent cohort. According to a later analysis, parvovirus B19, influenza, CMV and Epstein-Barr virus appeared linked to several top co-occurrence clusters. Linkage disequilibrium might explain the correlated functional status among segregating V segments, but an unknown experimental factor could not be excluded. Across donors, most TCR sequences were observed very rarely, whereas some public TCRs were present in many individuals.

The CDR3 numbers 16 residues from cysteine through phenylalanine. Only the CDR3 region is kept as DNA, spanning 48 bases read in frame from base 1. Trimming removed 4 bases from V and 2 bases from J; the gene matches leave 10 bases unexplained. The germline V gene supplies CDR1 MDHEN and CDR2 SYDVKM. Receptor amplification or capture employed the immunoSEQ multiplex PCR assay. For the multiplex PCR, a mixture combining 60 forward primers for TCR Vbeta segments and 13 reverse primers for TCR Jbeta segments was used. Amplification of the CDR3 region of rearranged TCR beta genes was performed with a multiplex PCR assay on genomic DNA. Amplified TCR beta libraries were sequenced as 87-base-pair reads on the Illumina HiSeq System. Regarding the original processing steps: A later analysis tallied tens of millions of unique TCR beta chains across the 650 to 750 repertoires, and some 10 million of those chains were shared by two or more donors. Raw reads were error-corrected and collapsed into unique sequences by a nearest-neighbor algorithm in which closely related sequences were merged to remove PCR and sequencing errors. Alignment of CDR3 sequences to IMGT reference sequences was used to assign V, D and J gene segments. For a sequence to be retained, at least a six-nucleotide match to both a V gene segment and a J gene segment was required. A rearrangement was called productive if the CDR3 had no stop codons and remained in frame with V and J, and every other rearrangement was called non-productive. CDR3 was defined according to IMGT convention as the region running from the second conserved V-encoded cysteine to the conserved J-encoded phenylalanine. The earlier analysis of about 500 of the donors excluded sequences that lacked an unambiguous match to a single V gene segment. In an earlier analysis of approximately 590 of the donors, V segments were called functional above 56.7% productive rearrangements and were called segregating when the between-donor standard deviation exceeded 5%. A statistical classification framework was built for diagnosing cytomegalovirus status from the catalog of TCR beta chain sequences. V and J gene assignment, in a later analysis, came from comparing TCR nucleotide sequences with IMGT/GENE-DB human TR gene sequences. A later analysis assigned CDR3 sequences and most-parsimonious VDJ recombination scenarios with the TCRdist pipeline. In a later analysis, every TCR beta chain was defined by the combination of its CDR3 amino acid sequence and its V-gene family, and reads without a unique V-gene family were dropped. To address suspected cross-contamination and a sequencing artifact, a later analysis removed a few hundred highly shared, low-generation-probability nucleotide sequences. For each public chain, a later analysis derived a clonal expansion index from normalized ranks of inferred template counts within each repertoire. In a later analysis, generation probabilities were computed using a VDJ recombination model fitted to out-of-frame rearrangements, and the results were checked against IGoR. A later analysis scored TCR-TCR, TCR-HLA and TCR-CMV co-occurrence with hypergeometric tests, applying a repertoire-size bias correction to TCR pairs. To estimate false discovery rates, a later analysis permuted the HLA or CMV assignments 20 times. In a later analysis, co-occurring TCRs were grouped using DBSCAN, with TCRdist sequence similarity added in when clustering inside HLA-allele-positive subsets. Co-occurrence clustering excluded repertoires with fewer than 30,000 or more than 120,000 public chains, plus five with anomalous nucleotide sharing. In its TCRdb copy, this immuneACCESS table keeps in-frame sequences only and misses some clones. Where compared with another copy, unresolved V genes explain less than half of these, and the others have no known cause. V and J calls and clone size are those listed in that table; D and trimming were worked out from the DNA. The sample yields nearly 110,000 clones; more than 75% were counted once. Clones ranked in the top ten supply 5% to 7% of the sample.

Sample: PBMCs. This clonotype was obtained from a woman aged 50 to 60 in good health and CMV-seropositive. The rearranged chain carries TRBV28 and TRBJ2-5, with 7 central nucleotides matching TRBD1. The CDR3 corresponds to CASSSPPVQGQETQYF. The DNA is TGTGCCAGCAGTTCGCCCCCCGTACAGGGGCAAGAGACCCAGTACTTC.